This T cell receptor beta chain came from a study of Tregs in tolerant kidney transplant recipients (dated by TCRdb to the late 2010s). Background for the entire study: The transplants used related donors along with nonmyeloablative bone marrow transplantation, and in the human trials mixed chimerism was transient. TCRbeta sequencing was used in the study to identify donor-specific regulatory T cells before combined kidney and bone marrow transplantation, and the identified cells were then tracked after transplant.

The sample's time point, from its label and the paper: blood sample drawn before combined kidney and bone marrow transplant. Unstimulated Tregs (CD4+CD25+CD127-), CD4+ non-Tregs (CD4+CD25-), CD4 and CD8 cells were FACS-sorted from thawed PBMCs. The patients were a handful of recipients of combined kidney and bone marrow transplants from the ITN036ST trial, and samples were available only for these trial subjects. Healthy control blood was separated into PBMCs by Ficoll density gradient and cryopreserved, and patient PBMCs were collected both before and after transplant. In the case of this clone: Its antigen is unknown. Per-base qualities were not stored, and no clone one base away is much larger.

The CDR3 contains 14 residues, cysteine and phenylalanine counted. The sequence is cut down to CDR3 DNA, 42 bases in frame from base 1. Looking up the germline V gene yields CDR1 MNHEY and CDR2 SVGAGI. Trimming costs V 8 bases and J 6 bases, and their ends lie 17 bases apart. For TCRbeta CDR3 sequencing, genomic DNA from the sorted cells was extracted using the QIAGEN DNeasy Blood and Tissue Kit. Through immunoSEQ, high-throughput TCRbeta CDR3 sequencing was done commercially, including PCR amplification with internal controls and bias correction. On the authors' methods: Unique productive TCRbeta sequences were defined by CDR3 nucleotide sequence where primers matched, and otherwise by CDR3 amino acid sequence together with Vbeta and Jbeta genes. To correct sorting error, sequences shared between sorted populations at a frequency ratio of 2:1 or less were removed; the rest were assigned to the higher population. Sequences were defined as donor-reactive when expanded at least 5-fold in CFSE-low cells versus unstimulated cells and present at a frequency of at least 0.01% in CFSE-low cells. Jensen-Shannon divergence calculated on the top 100 TCRbeta sequences ranked by frequency was used to measure repertoire divergence. For samples with multiple sequencing runs, sorting error was corrected separately for each run before the runs were pooled. Entries here come from immuneACCESS through TCRdb and include only in-frame sequences with V and J called. Some clones fail to appear in such tables; in the studies checked, an unresolved V gene covers under half of the shortfall, and the cause of the remainder is unknown. Clonal size and the V and J genes are those of that table, whereas D and trimming came from the DNA. In all, the sample holds 110,000 or so clones, and 90% of those were seen once. 0.34% of the sample rests with the top ten.

Overall study results and their limits: For some patients the PCR primers changed over time, which made it impossible to compare the samples from those patients at the nucleotide level. Because only a small number of patients were included, the study had limitations, and the results will need to be validated in larger populations as well as under other immunosuppression protocols. Although technical replication error seemed to be minimal, the question of biological reproducibility was not addressed directly. Donor-specific Treg expansion exceeded global Treg expansion in tolerant patients, suggesting antigen-driven rather than nonspecific expansion. Expanding Tregs with activated donor B cells appeared to identify the most biologically relevant and donor-specific TCRbeta repertoire.

The specimen comprised CD4+ T cells from blood, sampled before the transplant. This receptor was identified in a human donor who received a combined kidney and bone marrow transplant. This chain is built from TRBV6-5 and TRBJ2-1; TRBD2 might be the D gene, on 5 matching bases. The encoded CDR3 is CASGDERACNEQFF. The DNA sequence is as follows: TGTGCCAGCGGCGATGAGAGGGCGTGCAATGAGCAGTTCTTC.